This T cell receptor (beta chain) is from a study of T cells expressing NK-cell markers. General study points: For a handful of donors, these clonotypes were likewise the leading ones in the CD3+CD56-NKG2C+ fraction.

Germline V gene data show CDR1 as WSHSY and CDR2 as SAAADI. The CDR3 contains 13 residues. To note about this clonotype: The target antigen is unknown.

One entry per CDR3 protein, without DNA, is what TCRdb gives after re-calling the 5' RACE reads. The repertoire table contains about 460,000 distinct CDR3 sequences. This TCR derives from a woman aged 50 to 65 in good health. Material: blood T cells: a sorted CD56 or NKG2C T cell subset, CD4+ or CD8+ T cells, or bulk PBMC T cells (not recorded which). The genes are TRBV10-2 and TRBJ1-5; the TCRdb D gene call, TRBD1, has no DNA to confirm it. CDR3 protein: CASSAGGNQPQHF.